The 10 T cell receptor beta chains below all came from one sample that was sequenced in a study of regulatory T cells in long-lasting Graves disease. With iRepertoire HTBI primers and Arm-PCR of CDR3 regions, TCR beta libraries were built. TCRdb re-called the multiplex PCR reads through MiXCR, storing one row per CDR3 protein. The sample includes hundreds of thousands of distinct CDR3 sequences, less than 25% seen only once; the top ten take 7.8%. Stated time point: persistent/refractory GD, antithyroid drugs over 5 years with positive TRAb. From PBMCs, RNA was extracted and then used to make the TCR library. This specimen was peripheral blood mononuclear cells (PBMCs), taken when the disease was refractory, from a patient treated with antithyroid drugs. Receptor source: a female donor with Graves disease.

The table lists this clonotype with many counts. V usage is TRBV18 and J usage is TRBJ2-2; D call uncertain. Per the germline V gene, CDR1 is KGHSH and CDR2 is LQKENI. V dropped 1 base and J dropped 1 base, with 1 base sitting between them. CDR3 length equals 13 residues. The DNA of the CDR3 is TGTGCCAGCTCACCACGGAACACCGGGGAGCTGTTTTTT. It is translated as CASSPRNTGELFF.

The chain has TRBV7-3 and TRBJ2-3, with 8 bases lining up with TRBD2. The CDR3 is 16 amino acids. Germline-derived CDR1 and CDR2 are SGHTA and FQGTGA. The junction had 7 bases not matched to a gene; V was cut back by 1 base and J by 4 bases. Written as DNA, the CDR3 is TGTGCCAGCAGCTTAATACCGGGAGGGCCTGCAGATACGCAGTATTTT. Its protein product is CASSLIPGGPADTQYF.

Ten or more counts support this clonotype. The chain recombines TRBV7-2 with TRBJ1-4; tentatively, D is TRBD1 (6 bases). CDR3 length equals 14 residues. V was shortened by 5 bases and J by 4 bases, with 11 bases between the two germline ends. Germline V lookup: CDR1 SGHTA, CDR2 FQGNSA. CDR3 sequence reads: CASSRTALNEKLFF. The DNA for the CDR3 is TGTGCCAGCAGCCGGACAGCCCTTAATGAAAAACTGTTTTTT.

This clonotype came up a few times. The J gene is TRBJ1-1, the V gene TRBV19; a weak D match, TRBD1 (6 bases). V was pared by 5 bases and J by 1 base, with 11 bases between. Germline lookup yields CDR1 LNHDA and CDR2 SQIVND (reference sequence). The CDR3 sequence is 14 residues long. CDR3 region: CASSAGTTNTEAFF. The CDR3 bases are TGTGCCAGTAGTGCAGGGACAACGAACACTGAAGCTTTCTTT.

This clonotype was observed at least ten times. The V and J genes are TRBV27 and TRBJ1-1; D remains ambiguous. This CDR3 region has 14 residues. Germline CDR1 is MNHEY and CDR2 is SMNVEV (reference sequence). V lost 5 bases to trimming and J lost 1 base, with 11 bases between them. CDR3 coding DNA: TGTGCCAGCAGTCCCCGACTGTCGAACACTGAAGCTTTCTTT. It is translated as CASSPRLSNTEAFF.

The chain recombines TRBV29-1 with TRBJ2-4; D not resolved. The ends were cut back, 2 bases at V and 0 bases at J, with 8 bases in the middle. CDR3 length: 14 amino acids. CDR1 and CDR2 (germline): SQVTM, ANQGSEA. Here the CDR3 reads CSVESRLAKNIQYF. The CDR3 region has the DNA TGCAGCGTTGAATCCAGGCTAGCCAAAAACATTCAGTACTTC.

This clonotype was detected ten times or more. The J gene is TRBJ1-1, the V gene TRBV12-5; tentatively, D is TRBD1 (6 bases). In germline, CDR1 is LGHNT, CDR2 FRNRAP. Trimming left V 8 bases short and J 7 bases short, with 20 bases between. The CDR3 is made up of 14 amino acids. The CDR3 sequence is CASQVGGPNGEAFF. DNA for the CDR3: TGTGCTAGTCAAGTAGGGGGTCCGAACGGTGAAGCTTTCTTT.

About this clonotype: Since a much larger clone is just one base distant, this may be a read error. The rearrangement joins TRBV6-2 or TRBV6-3 to TRBJ2-1; 7 bases line up with TRBD2. This CDR3 has 16 amino acids. Germline V gene lookup returns CDR1 MNHEY and CDR2 SVGEGT. V lost 6 bases to trimming and J lost 10 bases; unmatched junction nucleotides: 18. CDR3 nucleotides: TGTGCCAGCAGCCCCATAAGGCGGGAGAGTTCCTACGAGCAGTTCTTC. This sequence encodes CASSPIRRESSYEQFF.

V is TRBV6-1 and J is TRBJ2-3, with D possibly matching TRBD1 (5 bases). Germline assignment: CDR1 MNHNS and CDR2 SASEGT. V lost 6 bases and J 0 bases, leaving 13 bases between the germline ends. The length of the CDR3 is 15 residues. The CDR3 region has the DNA TGTGCCAGCAGGAGAGACAGCTACAGCACAGATACGCAGTATTTT. It specifies CASRRDSYSTDTQYF.

This rearrangement joins TRBV20-1 to TRBJ2-3; possibly TRBD2 for D (6 bases). This CDR3 has 14 residues. Germline assignment: CDR1 DFQATT and CDR2 SNEGSKA (reference sequence). The germline V and J ends were trimmed by 6 bases and 4 bases, with 17 bases remaining between them. The CDR3 reads CSAFVGGMADTQYF. For the CDR3, the DNA is TGCAGTGCCTTCGTCGGGGGAATGGCAGATACGCAGTATTTT.